The 21 T cell receptor beta chains below come from one sample, sequenced in a study of early T cells in non-severe SARS-CoV-2 infection. TCRdb redid the calling of the 5' RACE reads with MiXCR, one entry per CDR3 protein. The sample shows tens of thousands of distinct CDR3 sequences, around 6.6% of them seen only once. Sequenced material: whole blood, taken at baseline. These receptor sequences come from an adult who was a healthcare worker with PCR-confirmed SARS-CoV-2 infection or an uninfected control (not recorded which).

This clonotype was seen only a few times. The genes are TRBV12-3 or TRBV12-4 and TRBJ2-7; a weak D match, TRBD1 (5 bases). The ends were cut back, 3 bases at V and 4 bases at J, with 13 bases in the middle. The CDR3 totals 14 residues. Here the CDR3 DNA reads TGTGCCAGCAGTTTCAAGCAGGGCCCATACGAGCAGTACTTC. This gives the protein CASSFKQGPYEQYF.

This clonotype was counted only a few times. This chain joins TRBV20-1 and TRBJ2-3; D is unresolved. V gave up 7 bases and J gave up 4 bases, with 15 bases separating them. Per the germline V gene, CDR1 is DFQATT and CDR2 is SNEGSKA (reference sequence). The CDR3 length is 13 residues. DNA of the CDR3: TGCAGTGAGAGGTCTAAATTCGCAGATACGCAGTATTTT. This gives the protein CSERSKFADTQYF.

This clonotype has a count of ten or more. The chain has TRBV20-1 and TRBJ1-4, with D possibly matching TRBD1 (5 bases). This CDR3 has 15 residues. Germline V gives CDR1 DFQATT, CDR2 SNEGSKA (reference sequence). V dropped 3 bases and J dropped 4 bases, with 15 bases sitting between them. The CDR3 loop is CSASLMGRDNEKLFF. The CDR3 DNA sequence: TGCAGTGCTAGCCTCATGGGCAGGGATAATGAAAAACTGTTTTTT.

This clonotype was seen only a few times. CDR3: CASSIDFENIQYF. CDR3 coding DNA: TGTGCCAGTAGTATAGACTTCGAAAACATTCAGTACTTC. The rearrangement uses TRBV19 and TRBJ2-4; D gene unclear. V was pared by 0 bases and J by 5 bases, with 5 bases between. This CDR3 contains 13 residues. Looked up from germline, CDR1 is LNHDA and CDR2 is SQIVND (reference sequence).

Only a few counts were recorded for this clonotype. The V call is TRBV7-6, the J call TRBJ2-1, with D possibly being TRBD1 (5 bases). There are 16 residues in the CDR3. CDR1 is SGHVS, CDR2 FNYEAQ, per germline. V was shortened by 5 bases and J by 0 bases, with 14 bases between the two germline ends. The CDR3 DNA reads as TGTGCCAGCAGCACGACAGTCCCGAGCTCCTACAATGAGCAGTTCTTC. Amino acid sequence: CASSTTVPSSYNEQFF.

J is TRBJ2-5 and V is TRBV7-9, with 10 nucleotides matching TRBD2. V shed 2 bases and J 4 bases; nucleotides not matched to a gene: 7. The CDR3 covers 16 residues. Germline V gives CDR1 SEHNR, CDR2 FQNEAQ (reference sequence). CDR3 nucleotide sequence: TGTGCCAGCAGCTTATCGATCCTAGCGGGGGTAGAGACCCAGTACTTC. Translating gives CASSLSILAGVETQYF. Full variable domain (missing parts from reference TRBV7-9 and TRBJ2-5): DTGVSQNPRHKITKRGQNVTFRCDPISEHNRLYWYRQTLGQGPEFLTYFQNEAQLEKSRLLSDRFSAERPKGSFSTLEIQRTEQGDSAMYLCASSLSILAGVETQYFGPGTRLLVL.

The genes are TRBV3-1 and TRBJ2-5; D ambiguous. The CDR3 is 12 amino acids. Germline V lookup: CDR1 LGHDT, CDR2 YNNKEL (reference sequence). V lost 2 bases, J lost 2 bases, and 3 bases lay in between. The CDR3 spells CASSQWQETQYF. The CDR3 DNA reads as TGTGCCAGCAGCCAATGGCAAGAGACCCAGTACTTC.

This chain links TRBV4-3 with TRBJ2-3, with TRBD2 matching 11 bases. Germline V gene lookup returns CDR1 LGHNA and CDR2 YSLEER. The CDR3 spans 18 residues. V was clipped by 1 base and J by 4 bases; unmatched bases: 10. The chain's CDR3 is CASSQVVLAGDVADTQYF. The CDR3 DNA reads TGCGCCAGCAGCCAAGTTGTACTAGCGGGGGATGTAGCAGATACGCAGTATTTT.

This clonotype turned up a few times. This rearrangement joins TRBV27 to TRBJ2-7; possibly TRBD1 or TRBD2 for D (5 bases each). Germline CDR1 and CDR2: MNHEY and SMNVEV (reference sequence). Trimming left V 5 bases short and J 4 bases short, with 9 bases between. This CDR3 is 12 amino acids long. For the CDR3, the DNA is TGTGCCAGCAGTCACAGGACTTACGAGCAGTACTTC. Residues: CASSHRTYEQYF.

About this clonotype: This may be a read error: a much more frequent sequence differs by one nucleotide. V is TRBV20-1 and J is TRBJ2-1, with D unresolved. V gave up 0 bases and J gave up 6 bases, with 3 bases separating them. The CDR3 is made up of 11 amino acids. From germline, CDR1 is DFQATT and CDR2 SNEGSKA (reference sequence). CDR3 nucleotide sequence: TGCAGTGCTAGAGACTGCAATGAGCAGTTCTTC. Protein: CSARDCNEQFF.

In its sample, this clonotype was seen many times. The genes are TRBV4-3 and TRBJ2-2; no reliable D call. The CDR3 is 15 residues long. Germline loops: CDR1 LGHNA, CDR2 YSLEER. The V end was cut by 4 bases, the J end by 0 bases, with 9 bases between. As DNA, the CDR3 is TGCGCCAGCAGCCTGACCCCCACGAACACCGGGGAGCTGTTTTTT. It translates to CASSLTPTNTGELFF.

The chain joins TRBV12-3 or TRBV12-4 to TRBJ2-7, with D hard to call. The CDR3 is 11 amino acids. Trimming took 2 bases from V and 4 from J, leaving 3 bases between them. The CDR3 nucleotides are TGTGCCAGCAGTTTAAATTACGAGCAGTACTTC. This codes for CASSLNYEQYF.

This clonotype was seen ten or more times. V gene TRBV5-1 combines with J gene TRBJ1-3; D may be TRBD1 (5 bases). V gave up 5 bases and J gave up 3 bases, with 12 bases separating them. This CDR3 region has 14 residues. Per germline, CDR1 SGHRS and CDR2 YFSETQ. CDR3 amino acids: CASSLSTDGNTIYF. The DNA of the CDR3 is TGCGCCAGCAGTTTGTCGACAGATGGAAACACCATATATTTT.

V is TRBV6-5 and J is TRBJ1-2; no clear D. The CDR3 is made up of 15 amino acids. Germline CDR1 is MNHEY and CDR2 is SVGAGI. V lost 5 bases and J 3 bases, leaving 16 bases between the germline ends. The CDR3 spells CASSPLGGVDYGYTF. CDR3 bases: TGTGCCAGCAGTCCCCTGGGAGGCGTGGACTATGGCTACACCTTC.

This clonotype was observed many times. The J gene is TRBJ1-1, the V gene TRBV5-1; D is possibly TRBD1 (6 bases). V shed 4 bases and J shed 7 bases, with 17 bases lying between them. The CDR3 consists of 14 residues. Germline V gene sequence: CDR1 SGHRS, CDR2 YFSETQ. CDR3 coding DNA: TGCGCCAGCAGCCTTGACAGGAGAGTATATGAAGCTTTCTTT. The encoded protein is CASSLDRRVYEAFF.

Notes on this clonotype: Given a much more abundant clone one base away, this may be a read error. This chain uses TRBV3-1 with TRBJ2-7; 8 bases are a match to TRBD1. The CDR3 length is 15 residues. The junction had 12 bases not matched to a gene; V was cut back by 8 bases and J by 3 bases. Germline-derived CDR1 and CDR2 are LGHDT and YNNKEL (reference sequence). The CDR3 sequence: CASGSSSTGGYEQYF. CDR3 bases: TGTGCCAGCGGTTCATCGAGTACAGGGGGCTACGAGCAGTACTTC.

This rearrangement joins TRBV27 to TRBJ2-3; 14 bases fit TRBD2. Losses at the gene ends were 5 bases for V and 6 bases for J; bases not matched to a gene: 13. In germline, CDR1 is MNHEY, CDR2 SMNVEV (reference sequence). The CDR3 consists of 18 residues. In DNA, the CDR3 is TGTGCCAGCAGTACGACCCACGGACTAGCGGGGGGAAAGGATACGCAGTATTTT. Its translation: CASSTTHGLAGGKDTQYF.

The table lists this clonotype with many counts. The chain uses TRBV12-3 or TRBV12-4 and TRBJ1-3; 10 bases agree with TRBD1. CDR3 length: 16 residues. Losses at the gene ends were 6 bases for V and 0 bases for J; bases not matched to a gene: 5. The CDR3 DNA is TGTGCCAGCAGCCCACGACAGGGGGCCTCTGGAAACACCATATATTTT. Residues: CASSPRQGASGNTIYF.

This sequence joins TRBV6-5 and TRBJ1-3, with TRBD1 as a possible D gene (5 bases). There are 15 residues in the CDR3. Per germline, CDR1 MNHEY and CDR2 SVGAGI. Deletions cut 6 bases from V and 7 bases from J, with 19 bases between. The CDR3 loop is CASSRNGGSRNTIYF. The CDR3 DNA reads as TGTGCCAGCAGCCGAAATGGGGGATCCAGGAACACCATATATTTT.

This clonotype was counted ten times or more. The chain has TRBV4-3 and TRBJ2-7, with D possibly TRBD1 on 5 matching bases. The V gene lost 4 bases and the J gene lost 0 bases, with 16 bases spanning the gap. Germline lookup yields CDR1 LGHNA and CDR2 YSLEER. This CDR3 contains 16 residues. CDR3 DNA: TGCGCCAGCAGCCGTTTGGCCGGCAGGGACTCCTACGAGCAGTACTTC. It specifies CASSRLAGRDSYEQYF.

This clonotype was picked up a small number of times. The gene calls are TRBV10-2 and TRBJ2-2; unclear D gene. CDR3 length equals 14 residues. Trimming stripped 2 bases from V and 1 base from J, with 5 bases between. Germline values: CDR1 WSHSY, CDR2 SAAADI. CDR3 in DNA: TGCGCCAGCAGTGAGGGCCGGAACACCGGGGAGCTGTTTTTT. This sequence encodes CASSEGRNTGELFF.